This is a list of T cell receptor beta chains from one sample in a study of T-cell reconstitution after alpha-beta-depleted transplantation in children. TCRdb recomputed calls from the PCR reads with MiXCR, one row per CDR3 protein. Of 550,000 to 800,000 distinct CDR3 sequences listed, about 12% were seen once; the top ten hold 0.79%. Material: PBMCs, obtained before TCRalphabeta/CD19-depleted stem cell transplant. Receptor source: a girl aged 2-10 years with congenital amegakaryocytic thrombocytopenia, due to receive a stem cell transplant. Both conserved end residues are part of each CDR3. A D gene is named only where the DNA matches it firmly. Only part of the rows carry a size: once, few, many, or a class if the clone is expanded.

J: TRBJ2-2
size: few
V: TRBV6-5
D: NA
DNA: TGTGCCAGCAGTTACTCGACGGCAGGGTACCCCCGTCAGGCCGGGGAGCTGTTTTTT
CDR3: CASSYSTAGYPRQAGELFF

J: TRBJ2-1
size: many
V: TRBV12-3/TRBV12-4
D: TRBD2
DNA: TGTGCCAGCAGTCCATACTCGGGGGGAGCTGCCTACAATGAGCAGTTCTTC
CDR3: CASSPYSGGAAYNEQFF

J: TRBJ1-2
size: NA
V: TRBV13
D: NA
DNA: TGTGCCAGCGGCCCGGGGCCCCTCGGCTACACCTTC
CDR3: CASGPGPLGYTF

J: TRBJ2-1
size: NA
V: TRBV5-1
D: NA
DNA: TGCGCCAGCAGCTTACTAGGCTATGAGCAGTTCTTC
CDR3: CASSLLGYEQFF

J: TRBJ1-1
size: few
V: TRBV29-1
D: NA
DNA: TGCAGCGCCCTGCTTTGGGGAAAGACTGAAGCTTTCTTT
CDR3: CSALLWGKTEAFF

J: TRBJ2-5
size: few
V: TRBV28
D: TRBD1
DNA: TGTGCCAGCAGTCCGGGACAGTTTGACGGAGAGACCCAGTACTTC
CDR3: CASSPGQFDGETQYF

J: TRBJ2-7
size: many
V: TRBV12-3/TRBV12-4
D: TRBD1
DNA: TGTGCCAGCAGTCCAACGACAGGGTGGAAGTACTTC
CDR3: CASSPTTGWKYF

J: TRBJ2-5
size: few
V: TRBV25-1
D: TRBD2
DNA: TGTGCCAGCAGGACTAGCGGGAGTTCAGAGACCCAGTACTTC
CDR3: CASRTSGSSETQYF

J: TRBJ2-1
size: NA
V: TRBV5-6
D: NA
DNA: TGTGCCAGGGGCCCCGGGCCCCCGGAGGGGATTTTCGATGAGCAGTTCTTC
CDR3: CARGPGPPEGIFDEQFF

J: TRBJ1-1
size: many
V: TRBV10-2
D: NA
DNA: TGCGCCAGTGTAGGCCGGAACACTGAAGCTTTCTTT
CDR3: CASVGRNTEAFF

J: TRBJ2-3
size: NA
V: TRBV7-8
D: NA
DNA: TGTGCCAGCACTCACCGAGACACGGATACGCAGTATTTT
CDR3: CASTHRDTDTQYF

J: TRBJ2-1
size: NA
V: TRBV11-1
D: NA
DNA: TGTGCCAGCAGCTTAGCGGGAATGCTCATCGGGGACTCCTACAATGAGCATTTCTTC
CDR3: CASSLAGMLIGDSYNEHFF

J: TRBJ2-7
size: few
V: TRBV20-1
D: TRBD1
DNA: TGCAGTGCTAGAGAGGGACAGGGCTTTTTAGGGCAGTACTTC
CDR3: CSAREGQGFLGQYF

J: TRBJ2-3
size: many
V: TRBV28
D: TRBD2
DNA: TGTGCCAGCAGTTTAGCGGGAGGGCCGTCAGATACGCAGTATTTT
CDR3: CASSLAGGPSDTQYF

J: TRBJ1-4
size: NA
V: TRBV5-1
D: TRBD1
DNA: TGCGCCAGCAGCTTGGGACAGGGAAGAGGTGAAAAACTGTTTTTT
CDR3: CASSLGQGRGEKLFF

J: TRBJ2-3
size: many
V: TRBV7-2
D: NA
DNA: TGTGCCAGCAGCTCGGGACCCTCAGATACGCAGTATTTT
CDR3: CASSSGPSDTQYF

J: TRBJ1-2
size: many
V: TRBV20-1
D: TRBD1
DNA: TGCAGTGCTATCAGGGAGGGGGCAGGCTATGGCTACACCTTC
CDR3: CSAIREGAGYGYTF

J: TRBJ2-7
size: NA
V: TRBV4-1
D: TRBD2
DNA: TGCGCCAGCAGCCACGGACTAGCGGGAACCGAGCAGTACTTC
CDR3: CASSHGLAGTEQYF

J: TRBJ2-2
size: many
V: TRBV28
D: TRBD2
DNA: TGTGCCAGCAGTTCCATGGGACTAGCGGGAGGGCCTGACACCGGGGAGCTGTTTTTT
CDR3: CASSSMGLAGGPDTGELFF

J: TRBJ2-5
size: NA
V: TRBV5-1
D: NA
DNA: TGCGCCAGCAGCTTGGTGTCAGAGCCCCAAGAGACCCAGTACTTC
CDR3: CASSLVSEPQETQYF

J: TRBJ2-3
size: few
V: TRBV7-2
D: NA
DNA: TGTGCCAGCAGCTTGGTAGCTACGCAGTATTTT
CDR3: CASSLVATQYF

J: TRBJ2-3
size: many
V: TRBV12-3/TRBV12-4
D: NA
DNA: TGTGCCAGCAGTTCCGGGGCCGGCACAGATACGCAGTATTTT
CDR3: CASSSGAGTDTQYF

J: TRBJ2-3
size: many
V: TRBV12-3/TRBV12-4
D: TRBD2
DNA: TGTGCCAGCAGGCGGGAGCCAGATACGCAGTATTTT
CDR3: CASRREPDTQYF